The present T cell receptor (beta chain) was sequenced within a study of vaccination and CD4 T cells after COVID-19. Treatment specified: roughly 10-day PBMC culture with coronavirus spike peptide pools or control peptides (ViraFEST assay). By negative selection, CD4+ T cells were isolated once culture had run for over nine days. Cultured CD4+ T cells had their DNA profiled by the Oncomine TCR Beta short-read assay. The genomic DNA was obtained from cultured CD4+ T cells by extraction with the QIAamp micro DNA kit. Via MiXCR, TCRdb re-called the PCR reads, giving one row per CDR3 protein. The table includes around 7,000 distinct CDR3 sequences, about 20% detected once. V lost 0 bases and J lost 6, with 6 bases in between. Germline CDR1 DFQATT, CDR2 SNEGSKA (reference sequence). The CDR3 has 12 residues. A note on this clonotype: Its specificity is not known.

The sequencing here drew on CD4+ T cells from blood, cultured in vitro, taken after SARS-CoV-2 vaccination. This receptor was identified in a human donor who had recovered from COVID-19. The rearrangement joins TRBV20-1 to TRBJ2-1; D ambiguous. CDR3 in DNA: TGCAGTGCTAGAGATCCAGGCAATGAGCAGTTCTTC. Translating it yields CSARDPGNEQFF.